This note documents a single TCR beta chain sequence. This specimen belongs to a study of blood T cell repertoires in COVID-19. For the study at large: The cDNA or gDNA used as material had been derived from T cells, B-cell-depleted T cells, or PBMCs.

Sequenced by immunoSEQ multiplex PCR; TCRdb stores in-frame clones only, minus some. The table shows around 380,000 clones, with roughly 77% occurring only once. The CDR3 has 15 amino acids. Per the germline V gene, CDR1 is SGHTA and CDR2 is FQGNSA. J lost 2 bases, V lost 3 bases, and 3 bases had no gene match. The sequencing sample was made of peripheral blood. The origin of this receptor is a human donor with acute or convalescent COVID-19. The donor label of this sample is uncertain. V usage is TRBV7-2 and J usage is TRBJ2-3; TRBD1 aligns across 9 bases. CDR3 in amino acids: CASSFRDRATDTQYF. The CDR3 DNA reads TGTGCCAGCAGCTTCCGGGACAGGGCCACAGATACGCAGTATTTT.